The T cell receptor (beta chain) described here comes from a study of T cell responses to AZD1222 COVID-19 vaccine. Overall study findings and caveats: After the peak T cell response, and only then, were repertoires sampled.

Repertoires were generated with immunoSEQ multiplex PCR, while TCRdb's copy carries only in-frame clones and drops some. The profile shows some 100,000 clones, about 87% of them singletons. Comments on this clone: Its cognate antigen is unknown.

The sample was peripheral blood, taken on day 0 of MenACWY control vaccination. The sequence came from an adult in good health.

CDR3 DNA sequence: TGTGCCAGCAGCTTAGAACTAGCGGGAGGAGGGGATACGCAGTATTTT. Translating gives CASSLELAGGGDTQYF. The chain combines TRBV7-2 with TRBJ2-3; 12 bases are shared with TRBD2. Per the germline V gene, CDR1 is SGHTA and CDR2 is FQGNSA. CDR3 size: 16 residues. After removal of 1 base from V and 6 bases from J, the junction contained 5 bases not matched to a gene.